This is a list of T cell receptor beta chains from one sample in a study of memory CD4+ T cells and cytomegalovirus serostatus. Produced via immunoSEQ multiplex PCR; TCRdb's table is partial and in-frame only. The table has 50,000 or so clones, around four fifths seen once. Sequences were obtained from memory CD4+ T cells from blood. These receptor sequences come from an adult in good health and CMV-seropositive. The CDR3 runs from the conserved cysteine through the conserved F or W. Fields, in order: V gene, D gene, clone size, J gene, CDR3 DNA, CDR3 protein. The D gene is left open where the match is weak. The listing skips clone size in some rows; elsewhere it reads once, few, many or a size class.

TRBV15	TRBD1	NA	TRBJ1-2	TGTGCCACCAGCAGAGATCAGGGGGTGGAAGGCTACACCTTC	CATSRDQGVEGYTF
TRBV12-5	NA	NA	TRBJ1-5	TGTGCTAGTGGTTCCAGATATCAGCCCCAGCATTTT	CASGSRYQPQHF
TRBV2	TRBD1	NA	TRBJ1-3	TGTGCCAGCAGCGAATGGGTTTTTTTAACAGGGGCCTCTGGAAACACCATATATTTT	CASSEWVFLTGASGNTIYF
TRBV5-1	TRBD1	NA	TRBJ1-2	TGCGCCAGCAGAGAGGACAGGAGCCCTGTTGGCTACACCTTC	CASREDRSPVGYTF
TRBV10-3	NA	NA	TRBJ1-2	TGTGCCATCAGGACCTCCGGGGAAATGGGCTACACCTTC	CAIRTSGEMGYTF
TRBV10-3	NA	NA	TRBJ2-1	TGTGCCATCAGGTCTGCGCAGGGCGGCGGTGAGCAGTTCTTC	CAIRSAQGGGEQFF
TRBV6-1	TRBD2	NA	TRBJ2-7	TGTGCCAGCAGGAACGGGGAGGTAGCGGGTTCCGAGCAGTACTTC	CASRNGEVAGSEQYF
TRBV5-6	TRBD1	NA	TRBJ2-5	TGTGCCAGCAGCCGGGGACAGGGCGCGGGAGAGACCCAGTACTTC	CASSRGQGAGETQYF
TRBV19	NA	NA	TRBJ2-4	TGTGCCAGTAGTATCGGTGGGGACATTCAGTACTTC	CASSIGGDIQYF
TRBV4-2	NA	NA	TRBJ2-5	TGTGCCAGCAGCCAAGTGCTAAATGGCCGAGAGACCCAGTACTTC	CASSQVLNGRETQYF
TRBV4-2	TRBD1	NA	TRBJ2-1	TGTGCCAGCAGCCAAGATGGGACAGCGCACAATGAGCAGTTCTTC	CASSQDGTAHNEQFF
TRBV18	TRBD1	NA	TRBJ1-1	TGTGCCAGCTCAGGACAGGGGGCCCGACAAGTGGAAGCTTTCTTT	CASSGQGARQVEAFF
TRBV28	TRBD1	NA	TRBJ2-3	TGTGCCAGCAGTAGACAGGGGGAAAGAGATACGCAGTATTTT	CASSRQGERDTQYF
TRBV30	NA	NA	TRBJ1-1	TGTGCCTGGGATACGGGCTGGGGGCAAAAGGGTGAAGCTTTCTTT	CAWDTGWGQKGEAFF
TRBV13	TRBD2	NA	TRBJ2-1	TGTGCCAGCAGCCACCTCTCCATAGCGGGAGTTAACAATGAGCAGTTCTTC	CASSHLSIAGVNNEQFF
TRBV2	TRBD2	NA	TRBJ2-4	TGTGCCAGCAGTGAGAGCCTAGCGGGACAAAACATTCAGTACTTC	CASSESLAGQNIQYF
TRBV28	NA	NA	TRBJ1-1	TGTGCCAGCAGTTTGCGGACAGTTAACACTGAAGCTTTCTTT	CASSLRTVNTEAFF
TRBV19	TRBD2	NA	TRBJ2-1	TGTGCCAGTAGCCAGGGGATGAGAGGGACTAGCGTTCCTGAGCAGTTCTTC	CASSQGMRGTSVPEQFF
TRBV28	NA	NA	TRBJ1-4	TGTGCCAGCAGTTTATCATTAATCGGAGGGGAAAAACTGTTTTTT	CASSLSLIGGEKLFF
TRBV6-6	TRBD1	NA	TRBJ1-5	TGTGCCAGCAGTCATCAGGGGGGCAATCAGCCCCAGCATTTT	CASSHQGGNQPQHF
TRBV5-8	NA	NA	TRBJ1-1	TGTGCCAGCAGCTCCGAAGGGACCTTGAACACTGAAGCTTTCTTT	CASSSEGTLNTEAFF
TRBV28	TRBD1	NA	TRBJ2-7	TGTGCGTCCGGGACAGCGTTGTACGAGCAGTACTTC	CASGTALYEQYF
TRBV10-3	NA	NA	TRBJ1-2	TGTGCCACCTCCGACACGCACTATGGCTACACCTTC	CATSDTHYGYTF
TRBV4-3	NA	NA	TRBJ1-5	TGCGCCAGCAGCCAAGCAGTTGGACAGCGATCTTCGCCCCAGCATTTT	CASSQAVGQRSSPQHF
TRBV7-9	NA	NA	TRBJ2-2	TGTGCCAGCAGCTTAGGGGCCCCCGGGGAGCTGTTTTTT	CASSLGAPGELFF
TRBV10-3	NA	NA	TRBJ2-7	TGTGCCATCAGAGACAACTACGAGCAGTACTTC	CAIRDNYEQYF
TRBV5-1	NA	NA	TRBJ2-5	TGCGCCAGCAGCCCGACCGCGTTGGGCGAGACCCAGTACTTC	CASSPTALGETQYF
TRBV5-1	NA	NA	TRBJ2-1	TGCGCCAGCAGCCTGAACAATGAGCAGTTCTTC	CASSLNNEQFF
TRBV25-1	NA	NA	TRBJ2-3	TGTGCCAGCAGTGATTTGTCCACTAATACGCAGTATTTT	CASSDLSTNTQYF
TRBV19	NA	NA	TRBJ1-5	TGTGCCAGTGGGCTCACTGGGTCGGGTCAGCCCCAGCATTTT	CASGLTGSGQPQHF
TRBV23-1	NA	NA	TRBJ1-1	TGCGCCAGCAGTAGGACGAGGAACACTGAAGCTTTCTTT	CASSRTRNTEAFF
TRBV5-1	NA	once	TRBJ2-7	TGCGCCAGCAGACACTTTCCGGACGGAGACTACGAGCAGTACTTC	CASRHFPDGDYEQYF
TRBV7-6	TRBD2	NA	TRBJ2-2	TGTGCCAGCAGGACCACCGGGACTAGCGGGAGAGGCACCGGGGAGCTGTTTTTT	CASRTTGTSGRGTGELFF
TRBV6-1	NA	NA	TRBJ2-7	TGTGCCAGCAGGAAGGATTCCTACGAGCAGTACTTC	CASRKDSYEQYF
TRBV7-2	TRBD2	NA	TRBJ2-1	TGTGCCAGCAGCCCACCGAGGACTAGCGGGACTCACAATGAGCAGTTCTTC	CASSPPRTSGTHNEQFF
TRBV9	NA	NA	TRBJ1-4	TGTGCCAGCAGCGGAGGGGGTACAAGGGGGGAAAAACTGTTTTTT	CASSGGGTRGEKLFF
TRBV30	TRBD2	NA	TRBJ2-3	TGTGCCTGGAGTAAGCGGGAGGCAGATACGCAGTATTTT	CAWSKREADTQYF
TRBV5-4	NA	NA	TRBJ2-5	TGTGCCAGCAGCTTGGGGTCGGGAGTCAGGACCCAGTACTTC	CASSLGSGVRTQYF
TRBV29-1	NA	NA	TRBJ1-2	TGCAGCGTTGAAGGTAGATACGGCAACTATGGCTACACCTTC	CSVEGRYGNYGYTF
TRBV7-9	NA	NA	TRBJ1-1	TGTGCCAGCAGTTTAGGGAGCCTGAACACTGAAGCTTTCTTT	CASSLGSLNTEAFF
TRBV19	TRBD1	NA	TRBJ1-3	TGTGCCAGTAGCGAATTCCGGGACAGGGGTCGATTAACTGGAAACACCATATATTTT	CASSEFRDRGRLTGNTIYF
TRBV6-6	TRBD2	NA	TRBJ2-5	TGTGCCAGCAGCCGCGGGACTAGCGGGAGATCGGAGACCCAGTACTTC	CASSRGTSGRSETQYF
TRBV30	TRBD1	NA	TRBJ1-2	TGTGCCTGGAGGAGCCAGGGGGCGTTATATGGCTACACCTTC	CAWRSQGALYGYTF
TRBV2	NA	NA	TRBJ1-4	TGTGCCAGCAATCCCCGGGGGGCGGACGAAAAACTGTTTTTT	CASNPRGADEKLFF
TRBV5-1	NA	NA	TRBJ2-3	TGCGCCAGCAGGATGGGGCCCGTCCCAGATACGCAGTATTTT	CASRMGPVPDTQYF
TRBV6-1	NA	NA	TRBJ1-6	TGTGCCAGTGCGGGCCTCGATAATTCACCCCTCCACTTT	CASAGLDNSPLHF
TRBV4-3	NA	NA	TRBJ2-1	TGCGCCAGCAGCCAAGACCTGCAAACACCCAATGAGCAGTTCTTC	CASSQDLQTPNEQFF
TRBV11-2	NA	NA	TRBJ2-7	TGTGCCAGCAGCTCCTGGACAGTCTCCTACGAGCAGTACTTC	CASSSWTVSYEQYF
TRBV9	NA	once	TRBJ1-6	TGTGCCAGCAGCGTGAGGGCGGTCAATTCACCCCTCCACTTT	CASSVRAVNSPLHF
TRBV5-6	NA	NA	TRBJ1-5	TGTGCCAGCAGCTTTGGCGGGGGCCGGAATCAGCCCCAGCATTTT	CASSFGGGRNQPQHF
TRBV6-5	NA	medium-sized	TRBJ1-2	TGTGCCAGCAGTTCGGACTCTAACTATGGCTACACCTTC	CASSSDSNYGYTF
TRBV7-6	TRBD1	NA	TRBJ2-5	TGTGCCAGCAGCTTAGCGTACGGCAGGGGGCCCCAAGAGACCCAGTACTTC	CASSLAYGRGPQETQYF
TRBV5-1	TRBD1	NA	TRBJ1-3	TGCGCCAGCAGCTTTACAGGGGCCGGAAACACCATATATTTT	CASSFTGAGNTIYF
TRBV7-9	TRBD1	NA	TRBJ1-1	TGTGCCAGCAGCCCGCGCAGCCGGACAGGGTTTTGGTCGAACACTGAAGCTTTCTTT	CASSPRSRTGFWSNTEAFF
TRBV11-2	NA	NA	TRBJ2-7	TGTGCCAGCAGCTCCGCTCTATACAGGGCTGTCCACGAGCAGTACTTC	CASSSALYRAVHEQYF